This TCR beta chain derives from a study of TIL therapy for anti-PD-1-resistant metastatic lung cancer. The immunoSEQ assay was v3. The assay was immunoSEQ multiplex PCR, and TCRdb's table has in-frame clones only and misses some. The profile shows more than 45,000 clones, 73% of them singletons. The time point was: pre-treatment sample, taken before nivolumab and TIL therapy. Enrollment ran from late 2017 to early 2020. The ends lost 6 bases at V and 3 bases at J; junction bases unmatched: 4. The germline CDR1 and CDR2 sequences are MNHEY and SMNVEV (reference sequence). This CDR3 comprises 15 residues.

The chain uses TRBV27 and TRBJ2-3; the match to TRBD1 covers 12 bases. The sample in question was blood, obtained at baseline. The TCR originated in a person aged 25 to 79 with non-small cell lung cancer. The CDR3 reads CASSWDRGRTDTQYF. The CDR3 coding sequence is TGTGCCAGCAGCTGGGACAGGGGGCGAACAGATACGCAGTATTTT.